This T cell receptor beta chain was sequenced for a study of T cell repertoires in cytomegalovirus infection. TCRdb called the reads again in MiXCR, with one record for every CDR3 protein. The sample holds some 800,000 distinct CDR3 sequences; about 27% are singletons and the top ten take around 12%. About this clonotype itself: Its antigen is still unknown.

Between the trimmed V and J ends, which lost 1 base and 4 bases, there was a span of 8 bases. The germline V gene has CDR1 SGDLS and CDR2 YYNGEE. CDR3 length: 13 amino acids. The chain has TRBV9 and TRBJ2-5; D is uncertain. The sample here was cultured CD8+ T cells from PBMCs, taken from culture after CMV antigen stimulation. The sequence was obtained from a human donor in good health (CMV status not recorded). Some clones in this sample may be carry-over from other donors' samples. The DNA of the CDR3 is TGTGCCAGCAGCGTATGGGTCGGAGAGACCCAGTACTTC. This encodes CASSVWVGETQYF.